One and the same sample provided the 22 T cell receptor beta chains below, sequenced in a study of blood T cell repertoires in COVID-19. The protocol was immunoSEQ multiplex PCR, while the TCRdb copy is restricted to in-frame clones and leaves out a portion. The table records roughly 500,000 clones, around 89% of them present only once. Source material: PBMCs or T cells enriched from blood (not recorded which). The receptors come from a middle-aged woman who had recovered from COVID-19.

V usage is TRBV4-3 and J usage is TRBJ2-2, with 7 bases identical to TRBD2. Looked up from germline, CDR1 is LGHNA and CDR2 is YSLEER. CDR3 length: 18 residues. V lost 0 bases, J lost 2 bases, and 9 bases stayed unmatched. CDR3 in DNA: TGCGCCAGCAGCCAAGAACAAACCGGGACTATTAACACCGGGGAGCTGTTTTTT. Protein: CASSQEQTGTINTGELFF.

This rearrangement joins TRBV5-6 to TRBJ1-4; 9 nucleotides agree with TRBD1. Germline V lookup: CDR1 SGHDT, CDR2 YYEEEE. The CDR3 extends over 17 amino acids. Trimming at V came to 3 bases and at J to 4 bases, leaving 10 bases not matched to a gene. The CDR3 reads CASSYGTGSNYNEKLFF. The CDR3 DNA reads TGTGCCAGCAGCTACGGGACAGGGTCCAACTATAATGAAAAACTGTTTTTT.

The rearrangement uses TRBV4-3 and TRBJ1-3; D ambiguous. The germline CDR1 and CDR2 sequences are LGHNA and YSLEER. The CDR3 contains 15 residues. The V gene lost 0 bases and the J gene lost 3 bases, with 9 bases spanning the gap. The CDR3 here is CASSQDGEGGNTIYF. CDR3 bases: TGCGCCAGCAGCCAAGATGGGGAGGGTGGAAACACCATATATTTT.

The chain is built from TRBV5-5 and TRBJ1-2; D not resolved. The germline V gene encodes CDR1 SGHKS and CDR2 YYEKEE (reference sequence). This CDR3 is built from 14 residues. V was pared by 0 bases and J by 3 bases, with 9 bases between. The CDR3 sequence is CASSLAQIDYGYTF. CDR3 in DNA: TGTGCCAGCAGCTTGGCCCAGATTGACTATGGCTACACCTTC.

As to this clone: This specimen includes other DNA sequences encoding the same CDR3. The CDR3 protein is CASSEQGNTEAFF. CDR3 DNA: TGCGCCAGCAGTGAGCAGGGAAACACTGAAGCTTTCTTT. The chain is built from TRBV10-2 and TRBJ1-1, with TRBD1 as a possible D gene (5 bases). V was clipped by 2 bases and J by 2 bases, with 6 bases between them. CDR1 and CDR2 from the germline V gene are WSHSY and SAAADI. CDR3 length equals 13 residues.

The chain is built from TRBV7-2 and TRBJ1-6; TRBD1 matches at 7 bases. Germline CDR1 is SGHTA and CDR2 is FQGNSA. The CDR3 has 14 amino acids. The trim removed 5 bases at V and 5 bases at J, leaving 3 bases unmatched. The CDR3 sequence is CASSLQGNNSPLHF. CDR3 DNA sequence: TGTGCCAGCAGCCTACAGGGGAATAATTCACCCCTCCACTTT.

The chain is built from TRBV25-1 and TRBJ1-2; no firm D call. Between the trimmed V and J ends, which lost 2 bases and 8 bases, there was a span of 15 bases. Per the germline V gene, CDR1 is MGHDK and CDR2 is SYGVNS. The CDR3 sequence is 14 residues long. CDR3 amino acids: CASSEDGREGGYTF. Here the CDR3 DNA reads TGTGCCAGCAGTGAAGATGGGAGGGAGGGAGGCTACACCTTC.

The chain couples TRBV14 to TRBJ1-4; 10 bases align to TRBD1. V shed 2 bases and J 8 bases; nucleotides not matched to a gene: 8. CDR1 and CDR2 (germline): SGHDN, FVKESK. This CDR3 has 16 residues. CDR3 sequence (DNA): TGTGCCAGCAGCCAACGCGGACAGGGGGTATGGGAAAAACTGTTTTTT. Translating it yields CASSQRGQGVWEKLFF.

This clone was seen only a few times. The gene calls are TRBV29-1 and TRBJ2-1; D gene ambiguous. The CDR3 is 14 residues long. Germline loops: CDR1 SQVTM, CDR2 ANQGSEA. V dropped 6 bases and J dropped 3 bases, with 15 bases sitting between them. The CDR3 is CSVRSVGGYNEQFF. DNA for the CDR3: TGCAGCGTCCGCAGCGTAGGCGGCTACAATGAGCAGTTCTTC.

The V call is TRBV7-2, the J call TRBJ1-2; 10 nucleotides line up with TRBD1. The CDR3 consists of 15 residues. The V gene's germline CDR1 is SGHTA and CDR2 FQGNSA. V dropped 1 base and J dropped 8; count of bases not matched to a gene: 7. CDR3: CASSLETDRGGGYTF. CDR3 coding DNA: TGTGCCAGCAGCTTAGAAACGGACAGGGGGGGCGGCTACACCTTC.

The rearrangement uses TRBV6-5 and TRBJ2-7; possibly TRBD2 for D (6 bases). The CDR3 runs 15 residues. Trimming left V 6 bases short and J 0 bases short, with 15 bases between. CDR1 MNHEY and CDR2 SVGAGI come from the germline V gene. For the CDR3, the DNA is TGTGCCAGCAGCAGAGGACCCGGGAGCTCCTACGAGCAGTACTTC. Its translation: CASSRGPGSSYEQYF.

J is TRBJ2-2 and V is TRBV4-1; 7 positions match TRBD2. The CDR3 loop spans 15 amino acids. Trimming cost V 4 bases and J 5 bases; bases outside gene matches: 7. CDR1 is MGHRA, CDR2 YSYEKL, per germline. The CDR3 nucleotides are TGCGCCAGCAGCCCTCGGACTAGTAGGACCGGGGAGCTGTTTTTT. Its translation is CASSPRTSRTGELFF.

The rearrangement links TRBV11-2 to TRBJ2-7, with TRBD1 matching over 9 bases. Germline V lookup: CDR1 SGHAT, CDR2 FQNNGV. This CDR3 comprises 14 residues. V gave up 5 bases and J gave up 7 bases; unmatched junction bases: 9. DNA of the CDR3: TGTGCCAGCAGCCACCGGGACAGGGTGTTTGAGCAGTACTTC. Residues: CASSHRDRVFEQYF.

The CDR3: CASSQIPGTGHTEAFF. DNA of the CDR3: TGTGCCAGCAGCCAAATTCCCGGGACAGGGCACACTGAAGCTTTCTTT. The chain couples TRBV3-1 (or the pseudogene TRBV3-2) to TRBJ1-1; 9 nucleotides agree with TRBD1. There are 16 residues in the CDR3. V lost 2 bases and J lost 3; bases outside the gene matches: 7. Germline V gene data show CDR1 as LGHDT and CDR2 as YNNKEL (reference sequence).

The sample holds one count of this clone. The chain has TRBV4-1 and TRBJ2-3; 12 nucleotides align to TRBD2. Germline CDR1 reads MGHRA; CDR2 reads YSYEKL. The length of the CDR3 is 16 residues. V trimming: 4 bases; J trimming: 3 bases; junction bases outside the gene matches: 5. The CDR3 nucleotides are TGCGCCAGCAGCCTCCAACTAGCGGGAGGAACAGATACGCAGTATTTT. Translating it yields CASSLQLAGGTDTQYF.

This clone was detected only a few times. The chain joins TRBV12-5 to TRBJ2-2; 7 bases are a match to TRBD1. J lost 10 bases, V lost 1 base, and 6 bases had no gene match. Per germline, CDR1 LGHNT and CDR2 FRNRAP. The CDR3 contains 14 residues. CDR3 in DNA: TGTGCTAGTGGTTTGGACCTAGACAGGGAGGAGCTGTTTTTT. It codes for CASGLDLDREELFF.

The chain has TRBV6-5 and TRBJ1-6, with 9 bases fitting TRBD1. The CDR3 consists of 15 residues. Losses at the gene ends were 6 bases for V and 6 bases for J; bases not matched to a gene: 6. Germline V gene sequence: CDR1 MNHEY, CDR2 SVGAGI. As DNA, the CDR3 is TGTGCCAGCAGCCAACTGGACAGGGGTAATTCACCCCTCCACTTT. It is translated as CASSQLDRGNSPLHF.

The chain links TRBV3-1 (or the pseudogene TRBV3-2) to TRBJ1-6; no definite D call. The length of the CDR3 is 14 residues. In germline, CDR1 is LGHDT, CDR2 YNNKEL (reference sequence). V was pared by 9 bases and J by 0 bases, with 9 bases between. The CDR3 nucleotides read TGTGCCAGTCAACCCAGCTCCTATAATTCACCCCTCCACTTT. It yields the protein CASQPSSYNSPLHF.

The rearrangement links TRBV6-2 or TRBV6-3 to TRBJ2-1; D is unresolved. Germline assignment: CDR1 MNHEY and CDR2 SVGEGT. The CDR3 sequence is 14 residues long. V lost 3 bases and J 8 bases, leaving 14 bases between the germline ends. CDR3 in DNA: TGTGCCAGCAGTTATTCGGTCTCCTCCGATGAGCAGTTCTTC. Translated, it gives CASSYSVSSDEQFF.

This clone was counted a single time. The chain couples TRBV19 to TRBJ1-3; no clear D gene. CDR1 and CDR2 from the germline V gene are LNHDA and SQIVND (reference sequence). Trimming stripped 8 bases from V and 4 bases from J, with 9 bases between. This CDR3 is built from 12 residues. CDR3 amino acids: CASLGDGNTIYF. The CDR3 DNA reads TGTGCCAGTCTAGGTGACGGAAACACCATATATTTT.

This clone has a handful of counts. The chain recombines TRBV3-1 (or the pseudogene TRBV3-2) with TRBJ2-2; 10 bases match TRBD2. CDR3 length: 17 amino acids. In germline, CDR1 is LGHDT, CDR2 YNNKEL (reference sequence). V lost 4 bases, J lost 6 bases, and 11 bases stayed unmatched. The DNA of the CDR3 is TGTGCCAGCAGCCGTTCTAGCGGGAGCGGCTGGCCCGGGGAGCTGTTTTTT. It codes for CASSRSSGSGWPGELFF.

This chain connects TRBV28 to TRBJ1-1; D possibly corresponds to TRBD1 (6 bases). Germline V lookup: CDR1 MDHEN, CDR2 SYDVKM. This CDR3 contains 12 residues. V gave up 5 bases and J gave up 6 bases, with 10 bases separating them. CDR3 protein: CASSRGISEAFF. CDR3 DNA sequence: TGTGCCAGCAGTAGGGGGATATCTGAAGCTTTCTTT.